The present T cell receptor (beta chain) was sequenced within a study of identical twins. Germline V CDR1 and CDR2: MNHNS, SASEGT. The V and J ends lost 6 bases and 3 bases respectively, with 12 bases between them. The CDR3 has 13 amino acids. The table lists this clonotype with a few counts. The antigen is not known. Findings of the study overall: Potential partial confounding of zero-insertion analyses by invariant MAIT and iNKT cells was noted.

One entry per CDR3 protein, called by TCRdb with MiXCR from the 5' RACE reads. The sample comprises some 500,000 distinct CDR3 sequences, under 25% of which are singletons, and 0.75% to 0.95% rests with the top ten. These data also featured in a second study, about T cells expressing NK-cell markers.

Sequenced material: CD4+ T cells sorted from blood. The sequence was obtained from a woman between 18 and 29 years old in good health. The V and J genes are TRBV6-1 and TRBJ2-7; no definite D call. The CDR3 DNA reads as TGTGCCAGCAGGCTTCGGGTCGACTACGAGCAGTACTTC. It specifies CASRLRVDYEQYF.